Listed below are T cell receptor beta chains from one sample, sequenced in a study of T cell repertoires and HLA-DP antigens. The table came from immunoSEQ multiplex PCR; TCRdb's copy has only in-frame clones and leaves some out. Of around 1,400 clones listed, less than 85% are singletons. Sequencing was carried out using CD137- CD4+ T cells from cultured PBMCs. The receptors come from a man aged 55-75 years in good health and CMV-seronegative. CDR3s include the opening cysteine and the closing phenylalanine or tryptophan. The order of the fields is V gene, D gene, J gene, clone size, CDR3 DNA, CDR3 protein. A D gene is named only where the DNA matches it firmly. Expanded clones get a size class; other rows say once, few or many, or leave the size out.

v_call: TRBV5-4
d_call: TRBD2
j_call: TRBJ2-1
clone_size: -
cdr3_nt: TGTGCCAGCAGCTTACTAGCGGGGGGTTACAATGAGCAGTTCTTC
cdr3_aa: CASSLLAGGYNEQFF

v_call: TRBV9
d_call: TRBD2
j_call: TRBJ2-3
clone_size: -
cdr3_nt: TGTGCCAGCAGCGTAGGTAGCGGGAGCACAGATACGCAGTATTTT
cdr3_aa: CASSVGSGSTDTQYF

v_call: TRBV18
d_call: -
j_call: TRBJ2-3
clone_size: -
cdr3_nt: TGTGCCAGCTCACCAAGACAGCCCCCAGATACGCAGTATTTT
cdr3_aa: CASSPRQPPDTQYF

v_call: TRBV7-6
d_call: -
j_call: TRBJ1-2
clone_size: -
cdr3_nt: TGTGCCAGCAGCTCATATCCCCCAGGGCTTGGCTACACCTTC
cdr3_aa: CASSSYPPGLGYTF

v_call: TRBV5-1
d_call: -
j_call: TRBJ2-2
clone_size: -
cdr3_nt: TGCGCCAGCAGCTTGGTTCCGGGGGAGCTGTTTTTT
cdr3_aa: CASSLVPGELFF

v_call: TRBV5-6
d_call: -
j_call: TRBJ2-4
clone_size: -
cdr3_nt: TGTGCCAGCAGCTTGGGGGGATACATTCAGTACTTC
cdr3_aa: CASSLGGYIQYF

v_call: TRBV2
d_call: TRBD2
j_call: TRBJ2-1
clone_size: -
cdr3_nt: TGTGCCAGCAGTGAACCGGGGACTAGCGGGGGTCACCTCTACAATGAGCAGTTCTTC
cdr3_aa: CASSEPGTSGGHLYNEQFF

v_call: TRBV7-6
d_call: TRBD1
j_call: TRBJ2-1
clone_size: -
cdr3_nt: TGTGCCAGCAGCTTGGACAGGGTTGGCGAGCAGTTCTTC
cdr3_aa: CASSLDRVGEQFF

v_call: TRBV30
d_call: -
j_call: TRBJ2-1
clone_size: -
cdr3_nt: TGTGCCTGGAGGATGCCGGGGAGTCTGGCTGAGCAGTTCTTC
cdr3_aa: CAWRMPGSLAEQFF

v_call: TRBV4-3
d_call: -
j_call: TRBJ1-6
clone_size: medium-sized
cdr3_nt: TGCGCCAGCAGCCGGGGGCGCGACTATAATTCACCCCTCCACTTT
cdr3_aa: CASSRGRDYNSPLHF